The rows below give T cell receptor beta chains drawn from one sample of a study of blood T cell repertoires in COVID-19. Clones were sequenced by immunoSEQ multiplex PCR, and TCRdb holds only the in-frame ones, with some missing. In the table there are about 180,000 clones, 80% to 90% of which are singletons. The sequencing sample was made of PBMCs or T cells enriched from blood (not recorded which). Source of these receptors: a woman under 30 who had recovered from COVID-19. Each CDR3 is given with its conserved first and last residue. The D gene is left open where the match is weak. Clone size is not always given. Where it is, it says once, few, many or a class for expanded clones.

clone_size: .; j_call: TRBJ1-2; d_call: .; v_call: TRBV7-2; cdr3_aa: CASSLYGQGYGYTF; cdr3_nt: TGTGCCAGCAGCTTATACGGGCAGGGGTATGGCTACACCTTC
clone_size: .; j_call: TRBJ1-5; d_call: .; v_call: TRBV24-1; cdr3_aa: CATGLADNQPQHF; cdr3_nt: TGTGCCACCGGTCTAGCAGACAATCAGCCCCAGCATTTT
clone_size: .; j_call: TRBJ2-1; d_call: .; v_call: TRBV6-5; cdr3_aa: CASTAGRSSYNEQFF; cdr3_nt: TGTGCCAGCACCGCAGGGCGGAGCTCCTACAATGAGCAGTTCTTC
clone_size: .; j_call: TRBJ1-1; d_call: .; v_call: TRBV6-4; cdr3_aa: CASSDWANTEAFF; cdr3_nt: TGTGCCAGCAGTGACTGGGCAAACACTGAAGCTTTCTTT
clone_size: few; j_call: TRBJ1-6; d_call: TRBD1; v_call: TRBV30; cdr3_aa: CAWSLTGESPLHF; cdr3_nt: TGTGCCTGGAGTCTTACAGGGGAATCACCCCTCCACTTT
clone_size: once; j_call: TRBJ2-5; d_call: TRBD1; v_call: TRBV9; cdr3_aa: CASSVGTGGSETQYF; cdr3_nt: TGTGCCAGCAGCGTAGGGACAGGGGGCTCGGAGACCCAGTACTTC
clone_size: .; j_call: TRBJ2-5; d_call: TRBD2; v_call: TRBV5-6; cdr3_aa: CASSFPGTSVKGETQYF; cdr3_nt: TGTGCCAGCAGCTTCCCCGGGACTAGCGTCAAGGGGGAGACCCAGTACTTC
clone_size: .; j_call: TRBJ2-1; d_call: TRBD1; v_call: TRBV11-3; cdr3_aa: CASSLDRDNEQFF; cdr3_nt: TGTGCCAGCAGCTTGGACAGGGACAATGAGCAGTTCTTC
clone_size: .; j_call: TRBJ1-5; d_call: TRBD1; v_call: TRBV11-2; cdr3_aa: CASSLRTGGDNQPQHF; cdr3_nt: TGTGCCAGCAGCTTGAGGACAGGGGGCGACAATCAGCCCCAGCATTTT
clone_size: .; j_call: TRBJ2-5; d_call: .; v_call: TRBV7-9; cdr3_aa: CASRQTYQETQYF; cdr3_nt: TGTGCCAGCAGACAGACGTATCAAGAGACCCAGTACTTC
clone_size: .; j_call: TRBJ1-2; d_call: TRBD1; v_call: TRBV28; cdr3_aa: CASSLPTIDLGQGLAIRGYTF; cdr3_nt: TGTGCCAGCAGTTTACCCACCATTGATCTAGGACAGGGGCTTGCAATTAGAGGCTACACCTTC
clone_size: .; j_call: TRBJ1-6; d_call: TRBD1; v_call: TRBV28; cdr3_aa: CASSPGQDNSPLHF; cdr3_nt: TGTGCCAGCAGTCCGGGACAGGATAATTCACCCCTCCACTTT
clone_size: .; j_call: TRBJ2-7; d_call: TRBD2; v_call: TRBV10-1; cdr3_aa: CASSEAERGNPYEQYF; cdr3_nt: TGCGCCAGCAGTGAGGCCGAGCGGGGGAACCCCTACGAGCAGTACTTC
clone_size: few; j_call: TRBJ1-5; d_call: TRBD1; v_call: TRBV10-2; cdr3_aa: CASRMGTGSNQPQHF; cdr3_nt: TGCGCCAGCAGGATGGGGACAGGGAGCAATCAGCCCCAGCATTTT
clone_size: once; j_call: TRBJ2-7; d_call: .; v_call: TRBV27; cdr3_aa: CASSFLGGYEQYF; cdr3_nt: TGTGCCAGCAGTTTTTTAGGGGGCTACGAGCAGTACTTC
clone_size: .; j_call: TRBJ2-6; d_call: .; v_call: TRBV6-2/TRBV6-3; cdr3_aa: CASSFSPNRVEGSGANVLTF; cdr3_nt: TGTGCCAGCAGTTTCTCCCCCAACAGGGTCGAGGGATCTGGGGCCAACGTCCTGACTTTC
clone_size: .; j_call: TRBJ2-5; d_call: TRBD2; v_call: TRBV27; cdr3_aa: CASRNYEAGLFQETQYF; cdr3_nt: TGTGCCAGCAGAAATTACGAAGCGGGATTGTTCCAAGAGACCCAGTACTTC
clone_size: .; j_call: TRBJ2-7; d_call: TRBD1; v_call: TRBV7-9; cdr3_aa: CASRKEPGTGSIGEQYF; cdr3_nt: TGTGCCAGCAGAAAGGAGCCCGGGACAGGGAGTATCGGCGAGCAGTACTTC
clone_size: .; j_call: TRBJ1-2; d_call: .; v_call: TRBV27; cdr3_aa: CASSFRPIAGDGYTF; cdr3_nt: TGTGCCAGCAGTTTCCGGCCCATTGCAGGGGATGGCTACACCTTC
clone_size: .; j_call: TRBJ2-1; d_call: .; v_call: TRBV2; cdr3_aa: CASSEGQGGNEQFF; cdr3_nt: TGTGCCAGCAGTGAAGGCCAGGGGGGCAATGAGCAGTTCTTC
clone_size: .; j_call: TRBJ1-5; d_call: .; v_call: TRBV25-1; cdr3_aa: CASSERGFRGNQPQHF; cdr3_nt: TGTGCCAGCAGTGAACGAGGGTTTCGTGGCAATCAGCCCCAGCATTTT
clone_size: .; j_call: TRBJ2-7; d_call: .; v_call: TRBV12-3/TRBV12-4; cdr3_aa: CASSSGAPYEQYF; cdr3_nt: TGTGCCAGCAGTTCAGGGGCACCCTACGAGCAGTACTTC
clone_size: .; j_call: TRBJ2-7; d_call: TRBD2; v_call: TRBV4-1; cdr3_aa: CASSQGSGSSYEQYF; cdr3_nt: TGCGCCAGCAGCCAAGGTAGCGGGTCCTCCTACGAGCAGTACTTC
clone_size: .; j_call: TRBJ2-3; d_call: TRBD2; v_call: TRBV5-1; cdr3_aa: CASSSAGDTDTQYF; cdr3_nt: TGCGCCAGCAGCTCTGCGGGGGACACAGATACGCAGTATTTT
clone_size: .; j_call: TRBJ2-4; d_call: .; v_call: TRBV19; cdr3_aa: CASSPYVGQIKNIQYF; cdr3_nt: TGTGCCAGTAGTCCCTACGTGGGACAAATCAAAAACATTCAGTACTTC
clone_size: .; j_call: TRBJ2-1; d_call: .; v_call: TRBV19; cdr3_aa: CASSIMSSYNEQFF; cdr3_nt: TGTGCCAGTAGTATAATGAGCTCCTACAATGAGCAGTTCTTC
clone_size: .; j_call: TRBJ1-2; d_call: TRBD1; v_call: TRBV28; cdr3_aa: CASSTGTGFGYTF; cdr3_nt: TGTGCCAGCAGTACCGGGACAGGGTTTGGCTACACCTTC
clone_size: .; j_call: TRBJ2-2; d_call: TRBD2; v_call: TRBV7-2; cdr3_aa: CASSLGVAGGPGELFF; cdr3_nt: TGTGCCAGCAGCTTAGGAGTAGCGGGAGGGCCGGGGGAGCTGTTTTTT
clone_size: .; j_call: TRBJ2-5; d_call: .; v_call: TRBV11-2; cdr3_aa: CASSLDRGSETQYF; cdr3_nt: TGTGCCAGCAGCTTAGATCGGGGTTCGGAGACCCAGTACTTC
clone_size: .; j_call: TRBJ2-4; d_call: TRBD2; v_call: TRBV4-2; cdr3_aa: CASSTGGGQTRNIQYF; cdr3_nt: TGTGCCAGCAGCACCGGGGGGGGACAAACAAGAAACATTCAGTACTTC
clone_size: .; j_call: TRBJ2-3; d_call: TRBD2; v_call: TRBV29-1; cdr3_aa: CSVEDPGRTSLNTQYF; cdr3_nt: TGCAGCGTTGAAGATCCGGGCAGGACTAGCCTTAATACGCAGTATTTT
clone_size: .; j_call: TRBJ2-7; d_call: .; v_call: TRBV6-2/TRBV6-3; cdr3_aa: CASSPGVHEQYF; cdr3_nt: TGTGCCAGCAGCCCCGGAGTCCACGAGCAGTACTTC
clone_size: .; j_call: TRBJ2-2; d_call: .; v_call: TRBV21-1; cdr3_aa: CASSKGAGSHTGELFF; cdr3_nt: TGTGCCAGCAGCAAGGGGGCAGGGTCCCACACCGGGGAGCTGTTTTTT
clone_size: .; j_call: TRBJ2-5; d_call: TRBD2; v_call: TRBV5-6; cdr3_aa: CASSFSLAGSKETQYF; cdr3_nt: TGTGCCAGCAGCTTCTCCTTAGCGGGTAGCAAGGAGACCCAGTACTTC
clone_size: .; j_call: TRBJ1-6; d_call: TRBD1; v_call: TRBV6-1; cdr3_aa: CASSDPRTGGSPLHF; cdr3_nt: TGTGCCAGCAGTGATCCACGGACAGGGGGATCACCCCTCCACTTT
clone_size: .; j_call: TRBJ1-2; d_call: .; v_call: TRBV27; cdr3_aa: CASSRTGINNYGYTF; cdr3_nt: TGTGCCAGCAGTAGGACCGGGATAAATAACTATGGCTACACCTTC
clone_size: .; j_call: TRBJ1-1; d_call: .; v_call: TRBV27; cdr3_aa: CASSLDSGKAFF; cdr3_nt: TGTGCCAGCAGTTTAGACTCAGGGAAAGCTTTCTTT
clone_size: .; j_call: TRBJ2-5; d_call: .; v_call: TRBV25-1; cdr3_aa: CATQVELQETQYF; cdr3_nt: TGTGCCACCCAGGTTGAACTTCAAGAGACCCAGTACTTC
clone_size: few; j_call: TRBJ1-1; d_call: .; v_call: TRBV4-2; cdr3_aa: CASSQERALGTEAFF; cdr3_nt: TGTGCCAGCAGCCAAGAGAGGGCACTGGGCACTGAAGCTTTCTTT
clone_size: .; j_call: TRBJ1-2; d_call: .; v_call: TRBV19; cdr3_aa: CASSPTERTGSRGYTF; cdr3_nt: TGTGCCAGTAGTCCCACGGAGCGGACGGGCTCGAGAGGCTACACCTTC
clone_size: once; j_call: TRBJ1-3; d_call: TRBD1; v_call: TRBV2; cdr3_aa: CASSSTGGAGNTIYF; cdr3_nt: TGTGCCAGCAGCTCAACAGGGGGCGCCGGAAACACCATATATTTT
clone_size: .; j_call: TRBJ2-1; d_call: .; v_call: TRBV25-1; cdr3_aa: CASSVRTVYNEQFF; cdr3_nt: TGTGCCAGCAGTGTAAGGACAGTGTACAATGAGCAGTTCTTC
clone_size: .; j_call: TRBJ2-1; d_call: TRBD2; v_call: TRBV7-2; cdr3_aa: CASSLGGRTSVEQFF; cdr3_nt: TGTGCCAGCAGCTTAGGGGGGCGGACTAGCGTTGAGCAGTTCTTC
clone_size: .; j_call: TRBJ2-6; d_call: TRBD1; v_call: TRBV5-1; cdr3_aa: CASSPGQGSGANVLTF; cdr3_nt: TGCGCCAGCAGCCCCGGACAGGGGTCTGGGGCCAACGTCCTGACTTTC
clone_size: .; j_call: TRBJ2-1; d_call: .; v_call: TRBV18; cdr3_aa: CASSRPGLASVDEQFF; cdr3_nt: TGTGCCAGCTCCCGACCGGGACTTGCAAGTGTCGATGAGCAGTTCTTC
clone_size: .; j_call: TRBJ2-3; d_call: TRBD2; v_call: TRBV9; cdr3_aa: CASSGPYLGDSYREGNTDTQYF; cdr3_nt: TGTGCCAGCAGCGGACCCTATCTCGGGGACTCCTATAGGGAGGGGAACACAGATACGCAGTATTTT
clone_size: .; j_call: TRBJ1-5; d_call: .; v_call: TRBV28; cdr3_aa: CASLYQGNNNQPQHF; cdr3_nt: TGTGCCAGCCTCTACCAGGGAAACAACAATCAGCCCCAGCATTTT
clone_size: once; j_call: TRBJ1-3; d_call: .; v_call: TRBV7-8; cdr3_aa: CASSLLPGKSSGNTIYF; cdr3_nt: TGTGCCAGCAGCTTACTCCCAGGGAAAAGCTCTGGAAACACCATATATTTT
clone_size: few; j_call: TRBJ1-5; d_call: .; v_call: TRBV19; cdr3_aa: CASSMRGNSNQPQHF; cdr3_nt: TGTGCCAGTAGTATGAGGGGGAATAGCAATCAGCCCCAGCATTTT
clone_size: .; j_call: TRBJ2-5; d_call: .; v_call: TRBV7-9; cdr3_aa: CASTLTTGEETQYF; cdr3_nt: TGTGCCAGCACGCTTACGACAGGAGAAGAGACCCAGTACTTC
clone_size: .; j_call: TRBJ2-5; d_call: .; v_call: TRBV9; cdr3_aa: CASSPIPQETQYF; cdr3_nt: TGTGCCAGCAGCCCTATTCCCCAAGAGACCCAGTACTTC
clone_size: .; j_call: TRBJ2-5; d_call: TRBD1; v_call: TRBV13; cdr3_aa: CASSFGQGRETQYF; cdr3_nt: TGTGCCAGCAGCTTCGGACAGGGAAGAGAGACCCAGTACTTC